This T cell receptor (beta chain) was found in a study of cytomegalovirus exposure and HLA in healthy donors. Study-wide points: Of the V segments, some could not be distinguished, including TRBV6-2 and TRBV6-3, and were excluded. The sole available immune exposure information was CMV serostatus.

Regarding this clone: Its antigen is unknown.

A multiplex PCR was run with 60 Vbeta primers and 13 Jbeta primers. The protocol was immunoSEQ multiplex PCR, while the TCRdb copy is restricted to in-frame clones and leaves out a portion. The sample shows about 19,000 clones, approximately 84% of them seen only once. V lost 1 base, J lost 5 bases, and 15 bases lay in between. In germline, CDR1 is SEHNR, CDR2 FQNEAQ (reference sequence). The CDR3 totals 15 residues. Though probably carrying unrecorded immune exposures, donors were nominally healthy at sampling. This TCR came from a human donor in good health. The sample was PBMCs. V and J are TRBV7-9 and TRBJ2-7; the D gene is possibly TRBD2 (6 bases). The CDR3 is CASSLGGGSDHEQYF. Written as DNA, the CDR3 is TGTGCCAGCAGCTTAGGTGGAGGGTCAGACCACGAGCAGTACTTC.